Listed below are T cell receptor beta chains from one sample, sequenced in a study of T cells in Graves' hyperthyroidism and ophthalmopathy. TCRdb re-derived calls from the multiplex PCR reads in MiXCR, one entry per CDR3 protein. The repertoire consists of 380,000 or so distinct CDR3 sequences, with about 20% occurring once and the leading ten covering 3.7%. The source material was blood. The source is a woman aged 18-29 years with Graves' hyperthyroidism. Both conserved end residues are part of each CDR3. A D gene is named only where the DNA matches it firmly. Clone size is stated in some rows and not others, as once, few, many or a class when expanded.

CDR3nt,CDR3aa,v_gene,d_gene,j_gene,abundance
TGTGCCAGCGCCACCTGGGGGGAAAGCAATCAGCCCCAGCATTTT,CASATWGESNQPQHF,TRBV6-2/TRBV6-3,.,TRBJ1-5,many
TGTGCCAGCAGTGGAAGGGAAGCGTACTGGGACTATGGCTACACCTTC,CASSGREAYWDYGYTF,TRBV2,.,TRBJ1-2,many
TGTGCCAGCAGCCAAGGATCTGGAGCTAACTATGGCTACACCTTC,CASSQGSGANYGYTF,TRBV3-1,.,TRBJ1-2,many
TGCGGCGTTGAACGGCGGCTTAACACTGAAGCTTTCTTT,CGVERRLNTEAFF,TRBV29-1,.,TRBJ1-1,many
TGCGCCAGCAGCTTGGCCGGGACCGACACTGAAGCTTTCTTT,CASSLAGTDTEAFF,TRBV5-1,.,TRBJ1-1,many
TGTGCCAGCAGCGTAGTCGTAGTATCGGACACTGAAGCTTTCTTT,CASSVVVVSDTEAFF,TRBV9,.,TRBJ1-1,many
TGTGCCAGCACCCTACTTGAGTACACTGAAGCTTTCTTT,CASTLLEYTEAFF,TRBV12-3/TRBV12-4,.,TRBJ1-1,.
TGCGCCAGCAGACAGGGACAGAGCTACGAGCAGTACTTC,CASRQGQSYEQYF,TRBV5-1,TRBD1,TRBJ2-7,many
TGTGCCAGCAGTTGGGCCGGGACAGGGGGCTACGAGCAGTACTTC,CASSWAGTGGYEQYF,TRBV12-3/TRBV12-4,TRBD1,TRBJ2-7,.
TGTGCCAGCAGCGACAGGGTTGGAAACACCATATATTTT,CASSDRVGNTIYF,TRBV7-3,TRBD1,TRBJ1-3,many
TGTGCCAGCAGTCCAGGACAGTTGGATCAAGAGACCCAGTACTTC,CASSPGQLDQETQYF,TRBV12-3/TRBV12-4,.,TRBJ2-5,.
TGTGCCAGCAGTTTAAGGGAAAAGGGGGACGAGCAGTACTTC,CASSLREKGDEQYF,TRBV27,.,TRBJ2-7,many
TGTGCCAGCAGTGAAGTAGGCACGACCCAGTACTTC,CASSEVGTTQYF,TRBV25-1,.,TRBJ2-5,.
TGTGCCAGCAGTTACACGTTGGGGGGGCCCGGAAACACCATATATTTT,CASSYTLGGPGNTIYF,TRBV6-5,.,TRBJ1-3,many
TGTGCCAGCAGAGTAGGACAGGGGGCGAGAAACACCATATATTTT,CASRVGQGARNTIYF,TRBV2,TRBD1,TRBJ1-3,many
TGTGCCAGCAGTCTCGCCGGGGGGATTCAAGAGACCCAGTACTTC,CASSLAGGIQETQYF,TRBV6-1,TRBD2,TRBJ2-5,many
TGTGCCAGCAGTTTATATGTAACAGGGGAACAGCCCCAGCATTTT,CASSLYVTGEQPQHF,TRBV28,TRBD1,TRBJ1-5,many
TGTGCCAGCAGTCCAGGGGGGGGCATTAGCTACGAGCAGTACTTC,CASSPGGGISYEQYF,TRBV6-1,.,TRBJ2-7,.
TGTGCCAGCCGACTAGCGGGGAGTACCGGGGAGCTGTTTTTT,CASRLAGSTGELFF,TRBV19,TRBD2,TRBJ2-2,.
TGCAGTGCTAGAATCGAGGCAGGGGGTTCCTACGAGCAGTACTTC,CSARIEAGGSYEQYF,TRBV20-1,TRBD1,TRBJ2-7,many
TGTGCCACCAGCAGAGGACAAACTGGGAATCAGCCCCAGCATTTT,CATSRGQTGNQPQHF,TRBV15,.,TRBJ1-5,.
TGTGCCAGCTCACCAAACGCCAGGCAAGAGACCCAGTACTTC,CASSPNARQETQYF,TRBV18,.,TRBJ2-5,many
TGTGCCACTACAGACAGGGGATTTTATGGCTACACCTTC,CATTDRGFYGYTF,TRBV12-3/TRBV12-4,TRBD1,TRBJ1-2,many
TGTGCCAGCAGTGCCCGCACAGGGGGCAACACTGAAGCTTTCTTT,CASSARTGGNTEAFF,TRBV6-1,TRBD1,TRBJ1-1,.
TGCAGCGTTGAACGAGGCAGGGGTTCGGAGACCCAGTACTTC,CSVERGRGSETQYF,TRBV29-1,.,TRBJ2-5,many
TGCAGTGCAAAAAAATCGACAAATGGCTACACCTTC,CSAKKSTNGYTF,TRBV20-1,.,TRBJ1-2,many
TGCAGTGTGTTTCTGGGAGGAAGGGCCGAAGCTTTCTTT,CSVFLGGRAEAFF,TRBV20-1,.,TRBJ1-1,many
TGTGCCAGCGGATACAGGGCAACCCTAGAGACCCAGTACTTC,CASGYRATLETQYF,TRBV12-3/TRBV12-4,.,TRBJ2-5,.
TGTGCCACCAGTGATCCGCCATTTACAGGGGGACAAGAGACCCAGTACTTC,CATSDPPFTGGQETQYF,TRBV24-1,TRBD1,TRBJ2-5,many
TGTGCCAGCAGTCGAGGGGGACACCAAGAGACCCAGTACTTC,CASSRGGHQETQYF,TRBV12-3/TRBV12-4,.,TRBJ2-5,.
TGTGCCAGCAGCTTAACCCCAGGGTCGACCTACGAGCAGTACTTC,CASSLTPGSTYEQYF,TRBV11-1,.,TRBJ2-7,few
TGCGCCAGCAGTGAGTCGAGTCTCGGGGAGCTGTTTTTT,CASSESSLGELFF,TRBV10-1,.,TRBJ2-2,many
TGTGCCAGCAGTTACGTCTACGGGGGAAGACAGCCCCAGCATTTT,CASSYVYGGRQPQHF,TRBV6-5,.,TRBJ1-5,many
TGTGCCAGTAGTATAGTAGGGCTCAATCAGCCCCAGCATTTT,CASSIVGLNQPQHF,TRBV19,.,TRBJ1-5,.
TGTGCCAGCAGTATGGAGGGCAGGGGGCTGGTTGAAGCTTTCTTT,CASSMEGRGLVEAFF,TRBV2,TRBD1,TRBJ1-1,many
TGCGCCAGCAAAGGGACAGGGGCCTACGAGCAGTACTTC,CASKGTGAYEQYF,TRBV4-1,TRBD1,TRBJ2-7,.
TGTGCCAGCAGCTGGGACAGGGGGAACACTGAAGCTTTCTTT,CASSWDRGNTEAFF,TRBV6-2/TRBV6-3,TRBD1,TRBJ1-1,many
TGTGCCAGCAGTTGGAACGGGGAGCAAGAGACCCAGTACTTC,CASSWNGEQETQYF,TRBV6-5,.,TRBJ2-5,many
TGCGCCAGCGGTGGGACAGAGGGCCAGCCCCAGCATTTT,CASGGTEGQPQHF,TRBV10-1,TRBD1,TRBJ1-5,many
TGTGCCAGCAGTCCCCCAGGCTCTCACGAGCAGTACTTC,CASSPPGSHEQYF,TRBV12-3/TRBV12-4,.,TRBJ2-7,few